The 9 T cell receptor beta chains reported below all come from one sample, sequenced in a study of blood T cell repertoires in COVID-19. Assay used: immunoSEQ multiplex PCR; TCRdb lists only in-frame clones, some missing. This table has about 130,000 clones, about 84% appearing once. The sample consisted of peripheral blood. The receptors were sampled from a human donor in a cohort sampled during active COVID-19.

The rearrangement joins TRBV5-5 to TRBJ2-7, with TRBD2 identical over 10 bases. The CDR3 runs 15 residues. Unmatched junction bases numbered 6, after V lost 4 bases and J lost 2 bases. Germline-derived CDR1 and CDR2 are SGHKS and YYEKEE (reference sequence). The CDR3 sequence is CASSPLAGAPYEQYF. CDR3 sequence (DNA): TGTGCCAGCAGCCCTCTAGCGGGAGCACCCTACGAGCAGTACTTC.

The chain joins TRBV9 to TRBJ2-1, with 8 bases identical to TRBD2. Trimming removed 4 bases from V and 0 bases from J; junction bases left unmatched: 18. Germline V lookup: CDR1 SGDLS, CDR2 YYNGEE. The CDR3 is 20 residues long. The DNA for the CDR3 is TGTGCCAGCAGCCCCGTACCCGTAACTCAACTAGCGGACTCCTACAATGAGCAGTTCTTC. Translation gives CASSPVPVTQLADSYNEQFF.

In nucleotides, the CDR3 is TGTGCCAGCAGCTTACTCAGGGGTTCCATGAACACTGAAGCTTTCTTT. This translates into CASSLLRGSMNTEAFF. This chain joins TRBV7-6 and TRBJ1-1; TRBD1 is a possible D gene (6 bases). V was clipped by 2 bases and J by 0 bases, with 13 bases between them. CDR1 and CDR2 (germline): SGHVS, FNYEAQ. This CDR3 is built from 16 residues. The full variable domain, its missing parts supplied by reference TRBV7-6 and TRBJ1-1, is GAGVSQSPRYKVTKRGQDVALRCDPISGHVSLYWYRQALGQGPEFLTYFNYEAQQDKSGLPNDRFSAERPEGSISTLTIQRTEQRDSAMYRCASSLLRGSMNTEAFFGQGTRLTVV.

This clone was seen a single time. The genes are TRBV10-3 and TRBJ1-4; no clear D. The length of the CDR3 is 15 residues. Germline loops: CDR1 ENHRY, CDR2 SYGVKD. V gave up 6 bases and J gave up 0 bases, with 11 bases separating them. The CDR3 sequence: CAISVDWPTNEKLFF. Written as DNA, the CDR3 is TGTGCCATCAGCGTGGACTGGCCAACTAATGAAAAACTGTTTTTT.

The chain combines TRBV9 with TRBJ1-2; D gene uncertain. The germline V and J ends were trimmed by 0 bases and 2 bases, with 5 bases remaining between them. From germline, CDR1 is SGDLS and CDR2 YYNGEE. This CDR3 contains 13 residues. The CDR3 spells CASSVGLNYGYTF. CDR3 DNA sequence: TGTGCCAGCAGCGTAGGACTGAACTATGGCTACACCTTC.

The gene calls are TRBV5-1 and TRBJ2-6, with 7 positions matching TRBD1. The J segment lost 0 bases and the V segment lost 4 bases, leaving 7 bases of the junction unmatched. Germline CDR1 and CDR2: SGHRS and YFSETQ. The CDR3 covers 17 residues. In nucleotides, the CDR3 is TGCGCCAGCAGCGGGACAGCTGCCCTCTCTGGGGCCAACGTCCTGACTTTC. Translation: CASSGTAALSGANVLTF. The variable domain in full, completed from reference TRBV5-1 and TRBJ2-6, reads KAGVTQTPRYLIKTRGQQVTLSCSPISGHRSVSWYQQTPGQGLQFLFEYFSETQRNKGNFPGRFSGRQFSNSRSEMNVSTLELGDSALYLCASSGTAALSGANVLTFGAGSRLTVL.

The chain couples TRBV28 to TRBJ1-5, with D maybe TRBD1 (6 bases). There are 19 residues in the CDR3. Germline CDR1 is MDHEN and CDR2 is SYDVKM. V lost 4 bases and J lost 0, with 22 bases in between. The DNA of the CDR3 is TGTGCCAGCAGTTCTTTGGAACCCGGACAGTATGATAGCAATCAGCCCCAGCATTTT. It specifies CASSSLEPGQYDSNQPQHF.

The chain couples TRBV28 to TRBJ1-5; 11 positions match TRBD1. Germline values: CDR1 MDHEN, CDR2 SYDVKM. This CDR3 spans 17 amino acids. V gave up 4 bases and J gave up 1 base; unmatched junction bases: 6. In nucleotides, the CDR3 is TGTGCCAGCAGTTCGGGACAGGGGGTGAGAAGCAATCAGCCCCAGCATTTT. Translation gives CASSSGQGVRSNQPQHF.

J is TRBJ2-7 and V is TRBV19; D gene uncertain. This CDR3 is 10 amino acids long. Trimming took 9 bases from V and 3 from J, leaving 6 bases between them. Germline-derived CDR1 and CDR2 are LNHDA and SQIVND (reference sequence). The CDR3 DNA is TGTGCCAGGACTCTCTACGAGCAGTACTTC. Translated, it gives CARTLYEQYF.